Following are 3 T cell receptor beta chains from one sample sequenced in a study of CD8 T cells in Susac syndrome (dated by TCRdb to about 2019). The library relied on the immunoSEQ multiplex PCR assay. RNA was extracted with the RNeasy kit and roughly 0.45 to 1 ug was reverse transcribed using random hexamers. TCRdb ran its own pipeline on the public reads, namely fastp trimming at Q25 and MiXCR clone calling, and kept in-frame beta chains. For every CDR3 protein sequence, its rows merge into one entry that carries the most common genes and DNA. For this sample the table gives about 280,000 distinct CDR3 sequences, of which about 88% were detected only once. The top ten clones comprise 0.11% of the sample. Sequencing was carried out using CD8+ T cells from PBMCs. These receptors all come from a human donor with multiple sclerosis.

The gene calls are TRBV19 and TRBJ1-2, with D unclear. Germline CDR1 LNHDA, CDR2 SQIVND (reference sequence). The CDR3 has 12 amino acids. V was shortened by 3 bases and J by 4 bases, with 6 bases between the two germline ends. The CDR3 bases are TGTGCCAGTAGTATCTCGGGCTATGGCTACACCTTC. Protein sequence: CASSISGYGYTF. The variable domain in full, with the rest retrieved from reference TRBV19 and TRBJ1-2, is DGGITQSPKYLFRKEGQNVTLSCEQNLNHDAMYWYRQDPGQGLRLIYYSQIVNDFQKGDIAEGYSVSREKKESFPLTVTSAQKNPTAFYLCASSISGYGYTFGSGTRLTVV.

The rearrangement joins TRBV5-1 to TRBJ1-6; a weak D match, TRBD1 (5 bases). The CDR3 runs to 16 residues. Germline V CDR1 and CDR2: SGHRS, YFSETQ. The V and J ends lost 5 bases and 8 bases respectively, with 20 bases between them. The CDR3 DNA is TGCGCCAGCAGGGAGGGACGCGGCCTACGACATTCACCCCTCCACTTT. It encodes CASREGRGLRHSPLHF.

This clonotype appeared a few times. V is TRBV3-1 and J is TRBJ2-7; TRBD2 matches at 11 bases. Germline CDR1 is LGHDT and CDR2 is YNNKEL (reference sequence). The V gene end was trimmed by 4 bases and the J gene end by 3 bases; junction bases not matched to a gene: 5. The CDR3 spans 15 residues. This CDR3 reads CASSPTSGGHYEQYF. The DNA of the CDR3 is TGTGCCAGCAGCCCAACTAGCGGGGGCCACTACGAGCAGTACTTC.